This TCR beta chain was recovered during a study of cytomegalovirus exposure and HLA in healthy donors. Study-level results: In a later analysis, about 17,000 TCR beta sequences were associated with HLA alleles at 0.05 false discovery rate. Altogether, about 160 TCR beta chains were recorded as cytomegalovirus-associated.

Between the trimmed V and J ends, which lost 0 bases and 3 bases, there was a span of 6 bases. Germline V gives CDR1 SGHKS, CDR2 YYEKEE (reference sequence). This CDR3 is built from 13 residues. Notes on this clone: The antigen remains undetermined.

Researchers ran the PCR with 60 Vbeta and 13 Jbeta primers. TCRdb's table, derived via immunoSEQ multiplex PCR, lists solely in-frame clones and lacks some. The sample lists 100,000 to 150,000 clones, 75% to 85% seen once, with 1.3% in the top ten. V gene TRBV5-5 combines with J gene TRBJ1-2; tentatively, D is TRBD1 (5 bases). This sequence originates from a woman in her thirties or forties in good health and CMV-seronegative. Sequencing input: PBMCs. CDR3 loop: CASSLVGDYGYTF. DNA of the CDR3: TGTGCCAGCAGCTTGGTAGGGGACTATGGCTACACCTTC.